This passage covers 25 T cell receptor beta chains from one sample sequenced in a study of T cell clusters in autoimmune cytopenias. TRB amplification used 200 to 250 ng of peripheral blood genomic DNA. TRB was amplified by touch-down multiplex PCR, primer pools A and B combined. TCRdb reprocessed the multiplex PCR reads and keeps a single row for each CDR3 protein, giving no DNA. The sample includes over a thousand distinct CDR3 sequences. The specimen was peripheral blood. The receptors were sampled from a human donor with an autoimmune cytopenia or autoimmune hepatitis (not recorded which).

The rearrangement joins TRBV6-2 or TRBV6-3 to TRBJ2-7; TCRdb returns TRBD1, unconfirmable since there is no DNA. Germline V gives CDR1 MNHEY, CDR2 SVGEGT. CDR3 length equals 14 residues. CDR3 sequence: CASSYRTGKHEQYF.

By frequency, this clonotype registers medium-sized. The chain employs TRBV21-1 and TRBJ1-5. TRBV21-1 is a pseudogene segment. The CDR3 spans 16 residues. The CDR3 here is CASSKATVDSNQPQHF.

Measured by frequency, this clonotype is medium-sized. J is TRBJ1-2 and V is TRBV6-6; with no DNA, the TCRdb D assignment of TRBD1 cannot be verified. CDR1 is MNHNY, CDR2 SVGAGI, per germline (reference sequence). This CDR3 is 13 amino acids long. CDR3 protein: CASSSGQGDGYTF.

CDR3: CASSLATLSWTGNTEAFF. The gene calls are TRBV5-1 and TRBJ1-1. This CDR3 has 18 amino acids. The germline V gene has CDR1 SGHRS and CDR2 YFSETQ.

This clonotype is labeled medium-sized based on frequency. The CDR3 spells CASSSTYRGQETQYF. V usage is TRBV5-4 and J usage is TRBJ2-5; TCRdb's D gene call, TRBD1, goes unchecked for lack of DNA. Germline CDR1 SGHNT, CDR2 YYREEE (reference sequence). CDR3 length equals 15 residues.

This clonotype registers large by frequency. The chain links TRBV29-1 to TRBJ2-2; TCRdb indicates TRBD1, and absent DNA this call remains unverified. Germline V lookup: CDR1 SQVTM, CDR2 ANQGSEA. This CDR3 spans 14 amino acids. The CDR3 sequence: CSVLRDRATGELFF.

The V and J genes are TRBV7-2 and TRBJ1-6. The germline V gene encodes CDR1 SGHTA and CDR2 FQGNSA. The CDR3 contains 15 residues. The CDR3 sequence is CASSLRTSLNSPLHF. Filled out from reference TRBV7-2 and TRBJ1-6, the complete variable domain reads GAGVSQSPSNKVTEKGKDVELRCDPISGHTALYWYRQSLGQGLEFLIYFQGNSAPDKSGLPSDRFSAERTGGSVSTLTIQRTQQEDSAVYLCASSLRTSLNSPLHFGNGTRLTVT.

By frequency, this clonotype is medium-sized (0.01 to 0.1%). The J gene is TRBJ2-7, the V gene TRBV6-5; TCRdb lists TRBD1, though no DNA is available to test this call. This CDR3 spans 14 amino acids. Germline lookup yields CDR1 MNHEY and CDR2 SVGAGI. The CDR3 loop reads CASGVSDRPYEQYF.

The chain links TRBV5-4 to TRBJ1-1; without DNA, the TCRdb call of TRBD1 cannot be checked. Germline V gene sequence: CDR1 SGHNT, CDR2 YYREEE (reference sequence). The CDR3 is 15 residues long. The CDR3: CASSLAGLRGTEAFF.

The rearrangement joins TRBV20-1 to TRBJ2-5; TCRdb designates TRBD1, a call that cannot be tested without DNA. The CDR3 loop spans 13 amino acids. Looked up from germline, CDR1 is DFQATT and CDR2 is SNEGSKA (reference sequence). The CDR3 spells CSAPQDAGQTQYF.

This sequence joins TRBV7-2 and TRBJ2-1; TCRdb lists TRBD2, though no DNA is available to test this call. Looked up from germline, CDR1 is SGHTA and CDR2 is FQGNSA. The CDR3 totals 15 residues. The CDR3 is CASSLAGLAANEQFF.

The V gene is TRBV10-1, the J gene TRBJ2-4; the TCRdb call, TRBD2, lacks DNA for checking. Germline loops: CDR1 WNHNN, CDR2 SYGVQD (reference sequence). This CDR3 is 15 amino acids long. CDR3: CASSGTRGAKNIQYF.

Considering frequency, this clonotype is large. The CDR3 is CASSPAGGIVNYGYTF. The V gene is TRBV27, the J gene TRBJ1-2. This CDR3 has 16 amino acids. CDR1 and CDR2 from the germline V gene are MNHEY and SMNVEV (reference sequence).

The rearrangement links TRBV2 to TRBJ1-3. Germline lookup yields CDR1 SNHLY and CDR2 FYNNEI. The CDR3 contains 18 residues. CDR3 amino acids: CASSDKAFISSSGNTIYF.

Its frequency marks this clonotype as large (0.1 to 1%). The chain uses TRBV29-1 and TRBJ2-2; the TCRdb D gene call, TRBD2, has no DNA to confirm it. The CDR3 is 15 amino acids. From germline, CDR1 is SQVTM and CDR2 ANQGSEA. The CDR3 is CSAAGMGLSIGELFF.

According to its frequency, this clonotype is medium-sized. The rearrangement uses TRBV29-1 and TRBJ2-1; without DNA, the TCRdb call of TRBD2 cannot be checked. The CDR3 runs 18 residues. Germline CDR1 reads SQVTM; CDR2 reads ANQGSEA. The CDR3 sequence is CSAIGRGGASSSYNEQFF.

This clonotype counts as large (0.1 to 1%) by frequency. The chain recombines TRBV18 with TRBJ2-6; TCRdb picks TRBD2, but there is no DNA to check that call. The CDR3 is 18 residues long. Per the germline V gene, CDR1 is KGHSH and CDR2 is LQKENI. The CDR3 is CASSVTASSPAGANVLTF.

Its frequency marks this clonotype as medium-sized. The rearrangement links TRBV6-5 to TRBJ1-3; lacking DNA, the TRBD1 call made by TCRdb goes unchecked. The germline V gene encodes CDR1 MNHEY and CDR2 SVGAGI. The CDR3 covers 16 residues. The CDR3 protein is CASSPRGVLSGNTIYF.

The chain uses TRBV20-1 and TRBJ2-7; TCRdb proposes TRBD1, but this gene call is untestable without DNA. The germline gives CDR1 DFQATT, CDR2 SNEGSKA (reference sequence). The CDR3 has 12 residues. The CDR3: CSASGGRVEQYF.

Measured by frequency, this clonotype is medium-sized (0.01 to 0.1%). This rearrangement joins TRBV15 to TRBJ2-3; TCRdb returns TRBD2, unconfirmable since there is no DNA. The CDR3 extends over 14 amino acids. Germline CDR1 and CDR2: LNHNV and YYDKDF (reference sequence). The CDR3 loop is CATSRLPAGDTQYF.

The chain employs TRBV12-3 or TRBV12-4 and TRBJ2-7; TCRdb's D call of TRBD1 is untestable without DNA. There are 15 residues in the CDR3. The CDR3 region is CASSPRDRSSYEQYF.

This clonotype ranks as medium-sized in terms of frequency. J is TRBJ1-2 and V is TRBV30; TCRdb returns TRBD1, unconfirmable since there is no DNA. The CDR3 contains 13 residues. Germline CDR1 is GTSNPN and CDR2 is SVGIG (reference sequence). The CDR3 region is CAWSVRGDYGYTF.

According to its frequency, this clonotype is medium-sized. The CDR3 region is CASSIVLQGPRGNEQFF. This chain connects TRBV19 to TRBJ2-1; the TCRdb call, TRBD2, lacks DNA for checking. The germline V gene encodes CDR1 LNHDA and CDR2 SQIVND (reference sequence). This CDR3 is 17 amino acids long.

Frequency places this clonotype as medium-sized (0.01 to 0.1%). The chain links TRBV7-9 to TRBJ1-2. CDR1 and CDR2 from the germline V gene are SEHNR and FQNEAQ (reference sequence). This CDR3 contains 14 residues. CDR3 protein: CASSTEARGGGYTF. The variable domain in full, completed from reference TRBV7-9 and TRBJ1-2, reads DTGVSQNPRHKITKRGQNVTFRCDPISEHNRLYWYRQTLGQGPEFLTYFQNEAQLEKSRLLSDRFSAERPKGSFSTLEIQRTEQGDSAMYLCASSTEARGGGYTFGSGTRLTVV.

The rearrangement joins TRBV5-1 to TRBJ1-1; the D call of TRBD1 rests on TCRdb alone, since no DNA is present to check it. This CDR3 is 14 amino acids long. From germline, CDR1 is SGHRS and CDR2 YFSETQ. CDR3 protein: CASSLGDRSPEAFF. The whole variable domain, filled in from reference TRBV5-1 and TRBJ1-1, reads KAGVTQTPRYLIKTRGQQVTLSCSPISGHRSVSWYQQTPGQGLQFLFEYFSETQRNKGNFPGRFSGRQFSNSRSEMNVSTLELGDSALYLCASSLGDRSPEAFFGQGTRLTVV.